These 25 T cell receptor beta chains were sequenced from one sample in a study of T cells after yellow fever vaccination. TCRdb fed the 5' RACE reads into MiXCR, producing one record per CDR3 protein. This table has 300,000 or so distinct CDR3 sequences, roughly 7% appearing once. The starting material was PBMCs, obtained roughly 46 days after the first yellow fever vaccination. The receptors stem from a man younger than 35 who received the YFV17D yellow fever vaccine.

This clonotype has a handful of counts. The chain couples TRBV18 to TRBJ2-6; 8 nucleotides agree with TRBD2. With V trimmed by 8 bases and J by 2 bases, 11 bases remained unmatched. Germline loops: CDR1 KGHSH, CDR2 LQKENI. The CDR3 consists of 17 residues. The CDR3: CASRGGLTVPGANVLTF. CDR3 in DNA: TGTGCCAGCCGGGGGGGTTTGACAGTCCCTGGGGCCAACGTCCTGACTTTC. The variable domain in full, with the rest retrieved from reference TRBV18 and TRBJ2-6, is NAGVMQNPRHLVRRRGQEARLRCSPMKGHSHVYWYRQLPEEGLKFMVYLQKENIIDESGMPKERFSAEFPKEGPSILRIQQVVRGDSAAYFCASRGGLTVPGANVLTFGAGSRLTVL.

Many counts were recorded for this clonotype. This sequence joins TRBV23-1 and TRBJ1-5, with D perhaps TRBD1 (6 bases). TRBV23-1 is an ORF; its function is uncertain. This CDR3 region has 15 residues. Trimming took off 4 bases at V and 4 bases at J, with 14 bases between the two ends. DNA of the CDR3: TGCGCCAGCAGTCCGACAGGATTGTATAATCAGCCCCAGCATTTT. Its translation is CASSPTGLYNQPQHF.

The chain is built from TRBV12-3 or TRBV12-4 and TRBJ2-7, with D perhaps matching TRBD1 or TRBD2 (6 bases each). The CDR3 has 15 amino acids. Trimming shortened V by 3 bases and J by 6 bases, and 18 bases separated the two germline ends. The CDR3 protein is CASSLGALGGLEQYV. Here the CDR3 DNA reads TGTGCCAGCAGTTTGGGCGCCCTTGGGGGGCTCGAGCAGTACGTC.

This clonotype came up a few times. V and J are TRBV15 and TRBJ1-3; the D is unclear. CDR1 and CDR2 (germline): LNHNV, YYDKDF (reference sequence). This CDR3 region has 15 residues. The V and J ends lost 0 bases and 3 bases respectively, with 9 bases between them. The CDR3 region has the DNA TGTGCCACCAGCAGAGATCGACAAGGTGGAAACACCATATATTTT. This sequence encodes CATSRDRQGGNTIYF.

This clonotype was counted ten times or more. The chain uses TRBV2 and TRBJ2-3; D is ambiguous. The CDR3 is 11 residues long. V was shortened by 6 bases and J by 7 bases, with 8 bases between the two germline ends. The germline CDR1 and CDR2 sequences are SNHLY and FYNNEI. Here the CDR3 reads CASRREYTQYF. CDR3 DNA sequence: TGTGCCAGCAGGAGAGAATATACGCAGTATTTT.

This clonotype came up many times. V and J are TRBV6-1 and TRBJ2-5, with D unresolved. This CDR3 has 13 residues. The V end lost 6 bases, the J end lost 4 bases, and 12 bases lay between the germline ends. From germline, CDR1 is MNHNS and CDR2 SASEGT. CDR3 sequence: CASSLSEPETQYF. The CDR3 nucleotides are TGTGCCAGCAGCCTGTCCGAGCCAGAGACCCAGTACTTC.

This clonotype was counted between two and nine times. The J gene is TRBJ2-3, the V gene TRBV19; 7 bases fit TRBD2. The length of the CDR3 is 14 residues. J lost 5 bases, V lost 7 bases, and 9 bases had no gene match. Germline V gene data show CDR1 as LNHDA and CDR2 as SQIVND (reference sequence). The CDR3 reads CASKGGRGRDTQYF. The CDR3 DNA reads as TGTGCCAGTAAAGGTGGGCGGGGGAGAGATACGCAGTATTTT.

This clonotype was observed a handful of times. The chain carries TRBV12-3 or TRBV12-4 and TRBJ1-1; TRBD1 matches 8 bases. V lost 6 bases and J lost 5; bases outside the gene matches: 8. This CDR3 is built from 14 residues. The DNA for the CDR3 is TGTGCCAGCAGAACAACAGGGGGGCGGACTGAAGCTTTCTTT. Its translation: CASRTTGGRTEAFF.

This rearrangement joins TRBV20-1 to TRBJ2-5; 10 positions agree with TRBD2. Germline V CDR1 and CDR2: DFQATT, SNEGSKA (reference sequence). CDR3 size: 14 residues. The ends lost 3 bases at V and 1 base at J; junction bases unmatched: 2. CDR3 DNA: TGCAGTGCTAGTAGCGGGGGGACCCAAGAGACCCAGTACTTC. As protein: CSASSGGTQETQYF.

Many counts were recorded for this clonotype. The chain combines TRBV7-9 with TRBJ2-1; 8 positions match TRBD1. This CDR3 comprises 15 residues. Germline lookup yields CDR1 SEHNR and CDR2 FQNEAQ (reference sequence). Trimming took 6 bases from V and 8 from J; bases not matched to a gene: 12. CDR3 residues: CASSLTTGELHEQFF. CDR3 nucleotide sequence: TGTGCCAGCAGTTTAACGACAGGGGAGTTACATGAGCAGTTCTTC.

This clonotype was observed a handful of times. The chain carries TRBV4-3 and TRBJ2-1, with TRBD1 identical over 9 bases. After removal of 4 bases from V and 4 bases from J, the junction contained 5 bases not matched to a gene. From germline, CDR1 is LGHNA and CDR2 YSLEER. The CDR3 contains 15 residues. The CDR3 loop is CASSPGQGEYNEQFF. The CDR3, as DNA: TGCGCCAGCAGCCCGGGACAGGGAGAATACAATGAGCAGTTCTTC.

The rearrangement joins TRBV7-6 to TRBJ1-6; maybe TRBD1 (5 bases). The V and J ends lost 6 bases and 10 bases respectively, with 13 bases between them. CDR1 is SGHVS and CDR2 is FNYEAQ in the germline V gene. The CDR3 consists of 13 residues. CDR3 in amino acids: CASRDTLSSPLHF. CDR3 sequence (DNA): TGTGCCAGCAGGGACACCTTATCCTCACCCCTCCACTTT.

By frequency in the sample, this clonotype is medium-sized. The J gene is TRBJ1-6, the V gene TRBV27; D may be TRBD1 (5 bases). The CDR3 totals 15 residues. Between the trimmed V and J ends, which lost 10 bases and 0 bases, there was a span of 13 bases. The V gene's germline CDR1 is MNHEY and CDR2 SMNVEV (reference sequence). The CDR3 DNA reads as TGTGCCACGGGGGGGAAAGCCTCCTATAATTCACCCCTCCACTTT. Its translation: CATGGKASYNSPLHF.

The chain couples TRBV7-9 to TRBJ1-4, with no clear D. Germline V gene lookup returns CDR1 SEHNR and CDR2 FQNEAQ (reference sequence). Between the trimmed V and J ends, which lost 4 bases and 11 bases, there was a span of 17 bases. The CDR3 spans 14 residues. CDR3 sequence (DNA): TGTGCCAGCAGCTCTGGACCCAATTCGGGGAAACTGTTTTTT. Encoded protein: CASSSGPNSGKLFF.

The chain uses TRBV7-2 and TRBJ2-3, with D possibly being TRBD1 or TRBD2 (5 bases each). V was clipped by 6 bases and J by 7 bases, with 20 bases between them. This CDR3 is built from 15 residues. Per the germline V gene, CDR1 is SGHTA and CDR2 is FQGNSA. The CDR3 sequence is CASSPDIPPGNTQYF. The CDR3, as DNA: TGTGCCAGCAGTCCGGACATACCGCCGGGAAATACGCAGTATTTT.

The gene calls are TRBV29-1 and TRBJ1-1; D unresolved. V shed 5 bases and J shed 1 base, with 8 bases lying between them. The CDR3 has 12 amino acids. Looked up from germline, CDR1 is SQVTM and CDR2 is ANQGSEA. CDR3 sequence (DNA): TGCAGCGTTTTAGACGGGAACACTGAAGCTTTCTTT. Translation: CSVLDGNTEAFF. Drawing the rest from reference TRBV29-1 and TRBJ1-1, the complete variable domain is SAVISQKPSRDICQRGTSLTIQCQVDSQVTMMFWYRQQPGQSLTLIATANQGSEATYESGFVIDKFPISRPNLTFSTLTVSNMSPEDSSIYLCSVLDGNTEAFFGQGTRLTVV.

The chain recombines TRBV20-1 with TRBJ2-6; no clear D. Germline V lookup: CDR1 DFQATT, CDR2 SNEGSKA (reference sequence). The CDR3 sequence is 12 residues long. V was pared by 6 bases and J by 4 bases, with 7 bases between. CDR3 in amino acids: CSAPRGANVLTF. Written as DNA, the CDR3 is TGCAGTGCCCCCCGGGGGGCCAACGTCCTGACTTTC.

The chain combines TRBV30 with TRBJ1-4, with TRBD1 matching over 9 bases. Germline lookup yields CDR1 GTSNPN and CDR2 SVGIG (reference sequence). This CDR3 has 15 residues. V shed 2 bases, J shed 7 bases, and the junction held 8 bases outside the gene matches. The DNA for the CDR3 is TGTGCCTGGAGTTTATACAGGGGGCTGGGTGAAAAACTGTTTTTT. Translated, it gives CAWSLYRGLGEKLFF.

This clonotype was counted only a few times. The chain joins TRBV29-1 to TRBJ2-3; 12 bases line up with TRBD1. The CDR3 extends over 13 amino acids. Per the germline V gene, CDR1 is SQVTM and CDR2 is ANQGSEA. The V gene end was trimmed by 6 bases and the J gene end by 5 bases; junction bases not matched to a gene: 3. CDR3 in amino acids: CSVGTGGGDTQYF. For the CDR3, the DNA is TGCAGCGTGGGGACAGGGGGCGGAGATACGCAGTATTTT.

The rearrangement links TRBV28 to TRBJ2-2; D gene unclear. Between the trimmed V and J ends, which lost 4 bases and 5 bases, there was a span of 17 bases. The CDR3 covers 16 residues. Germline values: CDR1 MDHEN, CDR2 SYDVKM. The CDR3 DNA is TGTGCCAGCAGTTCAATCCATCAGGTTGGAACCGGGGAGCTGTTTTTT. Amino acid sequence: CASSSIHQVGTGELFF.

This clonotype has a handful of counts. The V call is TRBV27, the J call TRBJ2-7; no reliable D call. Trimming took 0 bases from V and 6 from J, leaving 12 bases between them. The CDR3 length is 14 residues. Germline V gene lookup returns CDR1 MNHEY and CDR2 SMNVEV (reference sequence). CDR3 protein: CASSLSPGVGEQYV. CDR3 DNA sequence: TGTGCCAGCAGTTTATCCCCCGGCGTAGGCGAGCAGTACGTC.

CDR3 protein: CASSSRDREYETQYF. CDR3 coding DNA: TGTGCCAGCAGCTCCCGGGACAGGGAGTACGAGACCCAGTACTTC. The V and J genes are TRBV7-8 and TRBJ2-5, with 9 positions matching TRBD1. CDR3 size: 15 residues. V trimming: 4 bases; J trimming: 5 bases; junction bases outside the gene matches: 8. CDR1 and CDR2 from the germline V gene are SGHVS and FQNEAQ.

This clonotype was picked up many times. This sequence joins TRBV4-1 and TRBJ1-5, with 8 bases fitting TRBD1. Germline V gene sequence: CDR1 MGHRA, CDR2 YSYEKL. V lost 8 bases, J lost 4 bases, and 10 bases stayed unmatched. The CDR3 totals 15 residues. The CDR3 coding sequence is TGCGCCAGCGCCACGACAGGGGTTACGAATCAGCCCCAGCATTTT. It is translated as CASATTGVTNQPQHF.

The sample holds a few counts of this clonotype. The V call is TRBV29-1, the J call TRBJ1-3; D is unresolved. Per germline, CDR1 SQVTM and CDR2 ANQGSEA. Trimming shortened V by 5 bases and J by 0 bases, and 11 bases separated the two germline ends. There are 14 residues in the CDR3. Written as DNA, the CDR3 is TGCAGCGTTAGTATACAGAGCTCTGGAAACACCATATATTTT. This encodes CSVSIQSSGNTIYF.

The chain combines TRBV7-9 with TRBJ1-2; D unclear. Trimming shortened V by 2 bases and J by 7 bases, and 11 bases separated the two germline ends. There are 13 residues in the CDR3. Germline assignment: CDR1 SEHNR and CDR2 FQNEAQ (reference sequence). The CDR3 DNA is TGTGCCAGCAGCTTATATGAAATAGGTGGCTACACCTTC. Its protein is CASSLYEIGGYTF. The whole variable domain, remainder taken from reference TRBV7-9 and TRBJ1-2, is DTGVSQNPRHKITKRGQNVTFRCDPISEHNRLYWYRQTLGQGPEFLTYFQNEAQLEKSRLLSDRFSAERPKGSFSTLEIQRTEQGDSAMYLCASSLYEIGGYTFGSGTRLTVV.